The rows below give T cell receptor beta chains drawn from one sample of a study of CD8+ T cells in alopecia areata. TCRdb keeps only in-frame clones here, not all; method: immunoSEQ multiplex PCR. The sample holds roughly 150,000 clones, more than 55% seen once. The sample comprised CD8+ T cells sorted from blood. The receptors derive from a human donor in good health. CDR3s include the opening cysteine and the closing phenylalanine or tryptophan.

16 TRBJ2-3 TRBV28 CASSLWSDVSTDTQYF
16 TRBJ2-5 TRBV6-6 CASSYYQTHIQATQYF
12 TRBJ2-7 TRBV5-6 CASSSRQDEQYF
15 TRBJ2-3 TRBV13 CASSRRGFGTDTQYF
13 TRBJ1-4 TRBV29-1 CSVPGQGLEGLFF
12 TRBJ2-1 TRBV27 CASSLLDDEQFF
15 TRBJ2-1 TRBV7-2 CASSHTSGSYNEQFF
13 TRBJ2-3 TRBV14 CASSPEPTDTQYF
12 TRBJ2-5 TRBV29-1 CSVAGGDETQYF
12 TRBJ2-1 TRBV11-2 CASSILGAEQFF
16 TRBJ2-5 TRBV9 CASSVEPSSGTETQYF
13 TRBJ2-7 TRBV29-1 CSVEVAGAYEQYF
14 TRBJ2-7 TRBV7-9 CASSPWDSYVKQYF
15 TRBJ2-3 TRBV6-4 CASSESAGRTDTQYF
16 TRBJ1-1 TRBV23-1 CASTLWGPWANTEAFF
12 TRBJ2-7 TRBV7-9 CASSRDLYEQYF
14 TRBJ2-3 TRBV6-1 CASSEGQGADTQYF
11 TRBJ1-2 TRBV29-1 CSVLSRSGYTF
11 TRBJ2-5 TRBV20-1 CSANALAVQYF
17 TRBJ2-1 TRBV7-9 CASSLPLAGLSYNEQFF
13 TRBJ1-2 TRBV6-5 CASSSAGAYGYTF
10 TRBJ2-1 TRBV29-1 CSVRRSEQFF
13 TRBJ2-7 TRBV29-1 CSVETGASYEQYF
15 TRBJ2-7 TRBV27 CASSQIQQGGYEQYF
16 TRBJ2-4 TRBV6-1 CASSGPGSSDKNIQYF
13 TRBJ2-6 TRBV27 CASTFSGANVLTF
15 TRBJ1-1 TRBV6-5 CASSYSPHMNTEAFF
16 TRBJ2-5 TRBV11-2 CASSFIFGQGEKTQYF
13 TRBJ2-1 TRBV5-6 CASRYPLGNEQFF
14 TRBJ2-1 TRBV5-1 CASSPTTSYNEQFF
15 TRBJ2-7 TRBV4-1 CASSQEGLAGYEQYF
16 TRBJ2-5 TRBV9 CASSEFGGGGGETQYF
13 TRBJ2-6 TRBV27 CASKPVGANVLTF
13 TRBJ2-5 TRBV4-1 CASSPGGGETQYF
13 TRBJ2-1 TRBV14 CASSQVTGGEQFF
18 TRBJ1-5 TRBV6-4 CASSDIGTAEYSNQPQHF
13 TRBJ2-1 TRBV19 CASSIGVVNEQFF
14 TRBJ1-5 TRBV7-2 CASSERQYNQPQHF
11 TRBJ2-1 TRBV29-1 CSVETDLPQFF
14 TRBJ2-7 TRBV7-9 CASSLSEGNYEQYF
13 TRBJ1-4 TRBV29-1 CSVLEGAGEKLFF
13 TRBJ2-5 TRBV29-1 CSVDREGTLPQYF
14 TRBJ2-1 TRBV14 CASSPWGLRNEQFF
15 TRBJ2-7 TRBV9 CASSVADSTSYEQYF
12 TRBJ2-7 TRBV7-9 CASSLGLDEQYF
16 TRBJ2-1 TRBV13 CASSHSAGGPEVEQFF
15 TRBJ2-3 TRBV9 CASSVIQGAPDTQYF
15 TRBJ2-2 TRBV28 CASSPGTGHTGELFF
12 TRBJ2-5 TRBV6-5 CASSYRGETQYF
14 TRBJ2-7 TRBV7-6 CASSFRTDSYEQYF
12 TRBJ1-2 TRBV6-6 CASSYSLGGYTF
18 TRBJ1-4 TRBV15 CATGPALVRGMFNEKLFF
17 TRBJ2-3 TRBV4-1 CASSERLAGGGTDTQYF
16 TRBJ2-7 TRBV10-2 CASSESGGTSGYEQYF
12 TRBJ2-7 TRBV5-1 CASSLGGLEQYF
15 TRBJ2-7 TRBV5-6 CASSAGTGIPYEQYF
15 TRBJ2-2 TRBV2 CASSEMWGNTGELFF
10 TRBJ2-1 TRBV29-1 CSVEASGTFF
13 TRBJ2-2 TRBV9 CASSVVAPGELFF